The sequence of this TCR beta chain was determined in a study of T cell responses to AZD1222 COVID-19 vaccine. Assay: immunoSEQ multiplex PCR; the TCRdb copy retains only in-frame clones and omits some. Of fewer than 120,000 clones listed, over 90% were seen once; the top ten hold about 3.1%. The CDR3 totals 11 residues. The germline gives CDR1 DFQATT, CDR2 SNEGSKA (reference sequence). The germline V and J ends were trimmed by 8 bases and 3 bases, with 10 bases remaining between them. This rearrangement joins TRBV20-1 to TRBJ1-1; possible D gene TRBD1, 5 bases. The sample here was peripheral blood, taken 28 days after the second AZD1222 dose. This TCR derives from an adult who received the AZD1222 COVID-19 vaccine. CDR3 loop: CSISTDTEAFF. The DNA of the CDR3 is TGCAGTATTTCGACAGACACTGAAGCTTTCTTT.